There are a few counts of the clone carrying this T cell receptor beta chain. The source of the sample is a study of T cell repertoires in cytomegalovirus infection. TCRdb independently ran MiXCR on the reads; one entry per CDR3 protein. The sample records some 300,000 distinct CDR3 sequences, 15% to 20% being singletons. This TCR was recovered from a human donor in good health (CMV status not recorded). Some clones in this sample may be carry-over from other donors' samples. The sequenced material came from PBMCs.

The CDR3 is CASSQDRAGGYTF. CDR3 sequence (DNA): TGTGCCAGCAGCCAGGACAGGGCGGGTGGCTACACCTTC. The genes are TRBV7-9 and TRBJ1-2; 8 bases align to TRBD1. CDR1 SEHNR and CDR2 FQNEAQ come from the germline V gene (reference sequence). This CDR3 spans 13 amino acids. V shed 5 bases and J 7 bases; nucleotides not matched to a gene: 6.